Following are 13 T cell receptor beta chains from one sample sequenced in a study of blood T cell repertoires in COVID-19. TCRdb's table, derived via immunoSEQ multiplex PCR, lists solely in-frame clones and lacks some. The sample contains 55,000 to 80,000 clones, 82% of which appear only once. Sequencing input: peripheral blood. The receptors come from a man older than 75 with active COVID-19.

The rearrangement links TRBV5-4 to TRBJ2-7, with a possible D match to TRBD1 (6 bases). Per the germline V gene, CDR1 is SGHNT and CDR2 is YYREEE (reference sequence). This CDR3 is 15 amino acids long. The ends were cut back, 1 base at V and 0 bases at J, with 11 bases in the middle. In DNA form, the CDR3 reads TGTGCCAGCAGCTTGCCTCGGACAGCCTCCTACGAGCAGTACTTC. Its translation: CASSLPRTASYEQYF.

The V and J genes are TRBV5-4 and TRBJ2-5; no reliable D call. Deletions cut 1 base from V and 4 bases from J, with 8 bases between. The CDR3 is 13 amino acids. CDR1 is SGHNT and CDR2 is YYREEE in the germline V gene (reference sequence). For the CDR3, the DNA is TGTGCCAGCAGCTTGACTGGTGGAGAGACCCAGTACTTC. Translation gives CASSLTGGETQYF.

The genes are TRBV2 and TRBJ2-4, with 9 bases aligning to TRBD2. From germline, CDR1 is SNHLY and CDR2 FYNNEI. V was clipped by 2 bases and J by 3 bases; unmatched bases: 5. The CDR3 extends over 16 amino acids. CDR3 amino acids: CASSESAGGYKNIQYF. The CDR3 coding sequence is TGTGCCAGCAGTGAATCAGCGGGAGGATACAAAAACATTCAGTACTTC.

The rearrangement links TRBV9 to TRBJ1-1, with TRBD1 matching 8 bases. The germline gives CDR1 SGDLS, CDR2 YYNGEE. This CDR3 is built from 15 residues. The ends lost 0 bases at V and 1 base at J; junction bases unmatched: 2. The chain's CDR3 is CASSVGRGRNTEAFF. The CDR3 nucleotides are TGTGCCAGCAGCGTAGGCAGGGGGCGGAACACTGAAGCTTTCTTT.

This chain joins TRBV6-2 or TRBV6-3 and TRBJ1-5, with D possibly matching TRBD1 (6 bases). The CDR3 runs 16 residues. The germline CDR1 and CDR2 sequences are MNHEY and SVGEGT. V lost 6 bases and J lost 6, with 21 bases in between. This CDR3 reads CASSDADSSIGQPQHF. The CDR3 DNA reads as TGTGCCAGCAGCGACGCGGACAGCTCCATCGGTCAGCCCCAGCATTTT.

The V and J genes are TRBV7-2 and TRBJ1-1; D might be TRBD1 (6 bases). V dropped 5 bases and J dropped 1 base, with 11 bases sitting between them. CDR3 length: 14 residues. Germline CDR1 and CDR2: SGHTA and FQGNSA. The CDR3 region has the DNA TGTGCCAGCAGCCGGAGACAGGCGAACACTGAAGCTTTCTTT. Residues: CASSRRQANTEAFF.

A single count supports this clone. The rearrangement joins TRBV9 to TRBJ1-1, with 8 nucleotides matching TRBD1. V gave up 3 bases and J gave up 0 bases; unmatched junction bases: 4. The CDR3 length is 15 residues. The germline gives CDR1 SGDLS, CDR2 YYNGEE. CDR3 nucleotides: TGTGCCAGCAGCGGAAGACAGGGGATGAACACTGAAGCTTTCTTT. Translating it yields CASSGRQGMNTEAFF.

The chain couples TRBV6-6 to TRBJ2-7; D remains ambiguous. CDR3 size: 11 residues. Germline-derived CDR1 and CDR2 are MNHNY and SVGAGI (reference sequence). The CDR3 here is CATSVEAEQYF. CDR3 nucleotide sequence: TGTGCGACGTCAGTAGAGGCCGAGCAGTACTTC.

V usage is TRBV7-8 and J usage is TRBJ2-5; 7 nucleotides match TRBD2. V dropped 7 bases and J dropped 4; count of bases not matched to a gene: 6. CDR3 length: 13 amino acids. Per germline, CDR1 SGHVS and CDR2 FQNEAQ. The CDR3 nucleotides read TGTGCCAGCAACCCCCGGGAGGCAGAGACCCAGTACTTC. It is translated as CASNPREAETQYF.

The chain combines TRBV27 with TRBJ1-5, with D perhaps TRBD1 (6 bases). Germline-derived CDR1 and CDR2 are MNHEY and SMNVEV (reference sequence). Trimming took off 6 bases at V and 0 bases at J, with 12 bases between the two ends. The CDR3 length is 15 residues. As DNA, the CDR3 is TGTGCCAGCAGAACAGGGATCCTTAGCAATCAGCCCCAGCATTTT. Protein product: CASRTGILSNQPQHF.

The rearrangement links TRBV21-1 to TRBJ2-5; the table's D call, TRBD2, has no DNA check behind it. TRBV21-1 is shown as a pseudogene. The CDR3 is 14 amino acids. The CDR3 DNA sequence: TGTGCCAGCCACAACGGGAGGGCCCCGGAGACCCAGTACTTC. This codes for CASHNGRAPETQYF.

This sequence joins TRBV6-1 and TRBJ1-3; 7 positions match TRBD1. The CDR3 spans 14 residues. Germline loops: CDR1 MNHNS, CDR2 SASEGT. After removal of 2 bases from V and 5 bases from J, the junction contained 3 bases not matched to a gene. The DNA of the CDR3 is TGTGCCAGCAGTGAAAGGGGACAGCGAAACACCATATATTTT. It codes for CASSERGQRNTIYF.

The chain has TRBV6-1 and TRBJ1-2, with a tentative D call TRBD1 (5 bases). The CDR3 is 16 amino acids. V was trimmed by 2 bases and J by 0 bases, leaving 13 bases between them. The germline V gene encodes CDR1 MNHNS and CDR2 SASEGT. The CDR3 is CASSERGGRANYGYTF. DNA for the CDR3: TGTGCCAGCAGTGAAAGGGGTGGCAGAGCTAACTATGGCTACACCTTC.